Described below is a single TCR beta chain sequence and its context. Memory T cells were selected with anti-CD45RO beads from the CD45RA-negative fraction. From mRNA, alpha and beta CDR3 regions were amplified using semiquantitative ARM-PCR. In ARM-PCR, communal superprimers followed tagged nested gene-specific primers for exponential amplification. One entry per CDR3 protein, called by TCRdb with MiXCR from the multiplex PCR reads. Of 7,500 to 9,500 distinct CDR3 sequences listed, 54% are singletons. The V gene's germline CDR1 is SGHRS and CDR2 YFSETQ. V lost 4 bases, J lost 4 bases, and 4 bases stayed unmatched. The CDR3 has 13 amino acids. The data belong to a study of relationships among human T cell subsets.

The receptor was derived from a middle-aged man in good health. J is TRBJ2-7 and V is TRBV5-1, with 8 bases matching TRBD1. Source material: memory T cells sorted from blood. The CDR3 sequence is CASSLDREYEQYF. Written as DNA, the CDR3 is TGCGCCAGCAGCCTGGACAGGGAATACGAGCAGTACTTC.